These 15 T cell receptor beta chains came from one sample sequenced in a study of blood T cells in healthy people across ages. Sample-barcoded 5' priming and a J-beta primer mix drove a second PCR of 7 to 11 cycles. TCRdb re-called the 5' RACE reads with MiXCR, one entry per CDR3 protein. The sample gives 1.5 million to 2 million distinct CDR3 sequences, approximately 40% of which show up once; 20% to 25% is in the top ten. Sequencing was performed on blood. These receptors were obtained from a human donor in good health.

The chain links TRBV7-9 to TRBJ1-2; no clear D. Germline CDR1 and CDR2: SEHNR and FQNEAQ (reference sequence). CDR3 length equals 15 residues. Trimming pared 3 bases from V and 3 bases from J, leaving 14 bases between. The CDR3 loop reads CASSLTIKDDYGYTF. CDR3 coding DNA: TGTGCCAGCAGCTTGACCATCAAGGACGACTATGGCTACACCTTC.

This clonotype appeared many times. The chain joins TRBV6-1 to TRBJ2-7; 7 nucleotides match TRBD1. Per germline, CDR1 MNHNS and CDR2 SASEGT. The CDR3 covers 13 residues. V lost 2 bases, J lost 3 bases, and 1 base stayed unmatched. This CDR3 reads CASSEWDSYEQYF. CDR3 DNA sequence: TGTGCCAGCAGTGAATGGGACAGCTACGAGCAGTACTTC.

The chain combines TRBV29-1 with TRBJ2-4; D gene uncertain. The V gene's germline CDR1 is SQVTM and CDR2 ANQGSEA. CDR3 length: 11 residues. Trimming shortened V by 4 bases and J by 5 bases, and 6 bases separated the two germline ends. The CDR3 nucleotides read TGCAGCGTTGTATATGAAAACATTCAGTACTTC. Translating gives CSVVYENIQYF.

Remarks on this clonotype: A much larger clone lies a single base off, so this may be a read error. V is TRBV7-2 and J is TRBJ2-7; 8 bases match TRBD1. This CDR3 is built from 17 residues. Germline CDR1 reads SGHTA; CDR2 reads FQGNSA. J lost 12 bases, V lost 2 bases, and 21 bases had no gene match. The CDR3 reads CASSLQPGQVAKNIRYF. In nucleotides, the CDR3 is TGTGCCAGCAGCTTACAACCGGGACAGGTAGCCAAAAACATTCGGTACTTC.

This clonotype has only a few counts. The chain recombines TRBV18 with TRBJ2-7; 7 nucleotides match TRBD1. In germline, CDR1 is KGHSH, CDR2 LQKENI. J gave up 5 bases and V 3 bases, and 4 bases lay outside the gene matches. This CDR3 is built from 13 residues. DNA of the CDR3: TGTGCCAGCTCACCGGGGGACAGACACGAGCAGTACTTC. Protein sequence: CASSPGDRHEQYF.

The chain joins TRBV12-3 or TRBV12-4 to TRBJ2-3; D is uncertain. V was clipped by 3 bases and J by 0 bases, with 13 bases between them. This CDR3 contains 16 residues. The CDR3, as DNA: TGTGCCAGCAGTTTTTCCCCGAACCCTAGCACAGATACGCAGTATTTT. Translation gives CASSFSPNPSTDTQYF.

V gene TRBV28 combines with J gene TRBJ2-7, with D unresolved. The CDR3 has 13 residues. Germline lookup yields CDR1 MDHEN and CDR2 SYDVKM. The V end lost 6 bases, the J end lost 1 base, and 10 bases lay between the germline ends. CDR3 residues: CASRESSSYEQYF. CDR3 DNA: TGTGCCAGCAGAGAGAGTTCTTCCTACGAGCAGTACTTC.

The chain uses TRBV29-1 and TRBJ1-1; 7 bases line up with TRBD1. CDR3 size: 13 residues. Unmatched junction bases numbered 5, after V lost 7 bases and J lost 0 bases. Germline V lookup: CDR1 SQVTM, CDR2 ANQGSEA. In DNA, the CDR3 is TGCAGCGCTAAACAGGGGTTGAACACTGAAGCTTTCTTT. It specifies CSAKQGLNTEAFF.

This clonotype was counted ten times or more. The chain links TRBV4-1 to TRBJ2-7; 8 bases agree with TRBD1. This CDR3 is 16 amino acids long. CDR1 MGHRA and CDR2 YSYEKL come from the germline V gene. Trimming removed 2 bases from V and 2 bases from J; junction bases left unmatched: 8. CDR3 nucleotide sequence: TGCGCCAGCAGCCAATTTGACAGGGGTAGTACCTACGAGCAGTACTTC. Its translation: CASSQFDRGSTYEQYF.

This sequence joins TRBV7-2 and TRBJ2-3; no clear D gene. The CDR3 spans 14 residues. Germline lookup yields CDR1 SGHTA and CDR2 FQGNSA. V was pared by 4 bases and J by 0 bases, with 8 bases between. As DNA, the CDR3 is TGTGCCAGCAGCTCTTCATCTAGCACAGATACGCAGTATTTT. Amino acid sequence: CASSSSSSTDTQYF.

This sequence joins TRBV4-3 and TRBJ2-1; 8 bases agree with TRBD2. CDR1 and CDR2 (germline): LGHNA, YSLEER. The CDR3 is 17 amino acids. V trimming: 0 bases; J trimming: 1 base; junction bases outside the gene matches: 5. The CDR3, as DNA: TGCGCCAGCAGCCAAGATCCCAGCGGGGGTTCCTACAATGAGCAGTTCTTC. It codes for CASSQDPSGGSYNEQFF.

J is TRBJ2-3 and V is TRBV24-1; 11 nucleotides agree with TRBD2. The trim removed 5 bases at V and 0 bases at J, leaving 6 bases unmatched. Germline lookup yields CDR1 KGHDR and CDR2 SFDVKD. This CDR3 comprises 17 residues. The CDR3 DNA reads TGTGCCACCAGTGGTGCTAGCGGGGGGATTAGCACAGATACGCAGTATTTT. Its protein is CATSGASGGISTDTQYF.

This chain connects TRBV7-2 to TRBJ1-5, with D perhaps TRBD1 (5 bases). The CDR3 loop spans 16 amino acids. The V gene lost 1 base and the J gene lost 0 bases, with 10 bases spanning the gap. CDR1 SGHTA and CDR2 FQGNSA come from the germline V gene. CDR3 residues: CASSLGYRYSNQPQHF. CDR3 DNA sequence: TGTGCCAGCAGCTTAGGGTACAGGTATAGCAATCAGCCCCAGCATTTT.

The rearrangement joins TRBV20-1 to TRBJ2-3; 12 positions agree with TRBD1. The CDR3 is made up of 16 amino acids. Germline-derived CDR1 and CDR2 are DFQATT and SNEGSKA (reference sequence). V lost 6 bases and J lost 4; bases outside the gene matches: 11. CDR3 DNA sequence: TGCAGTGCCCGAACCGGGACAGGGGGCCGCGCAGATACGCAGTATTTT. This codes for CSARTGTGGRADTQYF.

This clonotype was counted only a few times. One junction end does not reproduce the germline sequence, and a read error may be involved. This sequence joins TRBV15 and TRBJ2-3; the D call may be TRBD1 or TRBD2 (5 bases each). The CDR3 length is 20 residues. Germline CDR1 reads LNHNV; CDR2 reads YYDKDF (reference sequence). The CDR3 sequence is CAISTYPDRDPVFHTDTQYF. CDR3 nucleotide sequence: TGTGCCATCAGCACCTACCCGGACCGGGACCCAGTTTTCCACACAGATACGCAGTATTTT.